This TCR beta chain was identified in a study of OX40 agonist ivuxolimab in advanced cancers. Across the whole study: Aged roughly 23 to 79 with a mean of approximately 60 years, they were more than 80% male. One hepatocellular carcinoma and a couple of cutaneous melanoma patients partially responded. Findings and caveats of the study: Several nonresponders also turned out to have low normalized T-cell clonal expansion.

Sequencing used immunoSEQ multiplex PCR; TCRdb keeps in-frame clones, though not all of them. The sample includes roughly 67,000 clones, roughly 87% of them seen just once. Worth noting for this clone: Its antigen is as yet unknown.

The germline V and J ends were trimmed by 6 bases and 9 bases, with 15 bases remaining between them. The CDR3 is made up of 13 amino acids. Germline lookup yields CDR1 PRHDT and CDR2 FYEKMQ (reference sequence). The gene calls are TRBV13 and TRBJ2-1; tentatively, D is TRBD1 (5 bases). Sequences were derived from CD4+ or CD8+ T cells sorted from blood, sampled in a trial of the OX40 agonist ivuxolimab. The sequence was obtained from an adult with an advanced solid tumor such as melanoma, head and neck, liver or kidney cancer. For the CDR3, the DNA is TGTGCCAGCAGTTCCAGGGTGTCAGCTGAGCAGTTCTTC. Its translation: CASSSRVSAEQFF.